These T cell receptor beta chains were read from a single sample in a study of response to subunit inactivated influenza vaccine. From the RT-PCR reads, TCRdb called clonotypes with MiXCR, one entry per CDR3 protein. The sample holds hundreds of thousands of distinct CDR3 sequences, roughly 8.2% seen once. The sample in question was PBMCs from blood, obtained 23 months after vaccination. The origin of the receptors is a man aged 50 to 75 who received an inactivated influenza vaccine. CDR3s include the opening cysteine and the closing phenylalanine or tryptophan. The D gene is left open where the match is weak. Clone size appears in some rows only: once, few, many, or a class for an expanded clone.

J | size | V | D | CDR3 | DNA
TRBJ2-1 | few | TRBV27 | TRBD2 | CASSTLAGVEQFF | TGTGCCAGCAGTACTCTAGCGGGGGTTGAGCAGTTCTTC
TRBJ1-1 | few | TRBV20-1 | NA | CSVIRGGEGAFF | TGCAGTGTAATTCGTGGGGGGGAGGGAGCTTTCTTT
TRBJ1-5 | few | TRBV20-1 | NA | CSALDWGSNQPQHF | TGCAGTGCCCTGGACTGGGGAAGCAATCAGCCCCAGCATTTT
TRBJ2-7 | many | TRBV6-2/TRBV6-3 | NA | CASSYRGYEQYF | TGTGCCAGCAGTTACCGCGGATACGAGCAGTACTTC
TRBJ2-1 | many | TRBV11-2 | NA | CASSLGYLEFTYNEQFF | TGTGCCAGCAGCTTAGGGTACCTCGAGTTCACCTACAATGAGCAGTTCTTC
TRBJ2-7 | NA | TRBV3-1 | NA | CASSRAGTDYEQYF | TGTGCCAGCAGCCGAGCCGGAACGGACTACGAGCAGTACTTC
TRBJ2-3 | few | TRBV4-1 | TRBD2 | CASSLTRLAGVTDTQYF | TGCGCCAGCAGCCTGACGCGACTAGCGGGGGTCACAGATACGCAGTATTTT
TRBJ2-7 | many | TRBV20-1 | TRBD2 | CSVPGLAAEQYF | TGCAGTGTTCCGGGACTAGCGGCCGAGCAGTACTTC
TRBJ1-5 | NA | TRBV2 | TRBD1 | CASSSGTGPNQPQHF | TGTGCCAGCAGTTCCGGGACAGGACCTAATCAGCCCCAGCATTTT
TRBJ2-7 | NA | TRBV7-9 | TRBD2 | CATAGRTSGSYEQYF | TGTGCCACCGCTGGGCGTACTAGCGGATCCTACGAGCAGTACTTC
TRBJ2-2 | many | TRBV7-9 | NA | CASSPFGGTNTGELFF | TGTGCCAGCAGCCCCTTCGGGGGAACGAACACCGGGGAGCTGTTTTTT
TRBJ2-3 | many | TRBV2 | NA | CASRNPSGGGGTDTQYF | TGTGCCAGCAGGAACCCCTCCGGCGGTGGGGGCACAGATACGCAGTATTTT
TRBJ2-1 | NA | TRBV27 | NA | CASSLFFESGAVHNEQFF | TGTGCCAGCAGTTTATTCTTTGAGTCGGGAGCTGTGCACAATGAGCAGTTCTTC
TRBJ2-2 | few | TRBV15 | NA | CATSWGAQNTGELFF | TGTGCCACCTCTTGGGGGGCTCAGAACACCGGGGAGCTGTTTTTT
TRBJ1-5 | NA | TRBV20-1 | NA | CSASPGMRNQPQHF | TGCAGTGCTAGTCCCGGTATGCGCAATCAGCCCCAGCATTTT
TRBJ2-7 | few | TRBV12-3/TRBV12-4 | NA | CASGVWTLSYEQYF | TGTGCCAGCGGGGTGTGGACTCTTTCCTACGAGCAGTACTTC